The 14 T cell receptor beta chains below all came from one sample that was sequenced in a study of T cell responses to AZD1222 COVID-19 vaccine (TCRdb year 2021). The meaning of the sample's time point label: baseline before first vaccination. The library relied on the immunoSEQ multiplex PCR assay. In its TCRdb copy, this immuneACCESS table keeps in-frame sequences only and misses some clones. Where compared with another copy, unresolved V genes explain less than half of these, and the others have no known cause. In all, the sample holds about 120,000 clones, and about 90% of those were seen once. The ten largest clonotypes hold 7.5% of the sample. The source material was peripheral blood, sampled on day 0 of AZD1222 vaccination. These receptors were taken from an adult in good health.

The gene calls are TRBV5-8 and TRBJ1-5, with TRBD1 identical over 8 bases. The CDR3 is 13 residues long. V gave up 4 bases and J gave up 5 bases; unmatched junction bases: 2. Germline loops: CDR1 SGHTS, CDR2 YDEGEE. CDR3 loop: CASSLQGDQPQHF. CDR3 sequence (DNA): TGTGCCAGCAGCCTACAGGGGGATCAGCCCCAGCATTTT.

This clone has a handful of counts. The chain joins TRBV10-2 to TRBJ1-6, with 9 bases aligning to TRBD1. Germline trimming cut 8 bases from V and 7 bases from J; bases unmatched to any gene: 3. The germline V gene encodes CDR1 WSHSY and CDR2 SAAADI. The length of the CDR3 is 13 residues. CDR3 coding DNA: TGCGCCAGCGCCGGGACAGGGAATTCACCCCTCCACTTT. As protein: CASAGTGNSPLHF.

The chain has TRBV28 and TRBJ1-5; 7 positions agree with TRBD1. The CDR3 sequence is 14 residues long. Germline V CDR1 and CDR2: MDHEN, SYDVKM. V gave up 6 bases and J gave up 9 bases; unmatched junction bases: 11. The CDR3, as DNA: TGTGCCAGCAGCCGGACCGGGACAGCCACGCCCCAGCATTTT. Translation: CASSRTGTATPQHF.

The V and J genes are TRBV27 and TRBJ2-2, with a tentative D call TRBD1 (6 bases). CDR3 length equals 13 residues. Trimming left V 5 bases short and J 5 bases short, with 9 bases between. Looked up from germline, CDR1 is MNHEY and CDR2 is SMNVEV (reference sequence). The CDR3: CASSLTGTGELFF. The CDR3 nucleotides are TGTGCCAGCAGTCTAACAGGGACCGGGGAGCTGTTTTTT.

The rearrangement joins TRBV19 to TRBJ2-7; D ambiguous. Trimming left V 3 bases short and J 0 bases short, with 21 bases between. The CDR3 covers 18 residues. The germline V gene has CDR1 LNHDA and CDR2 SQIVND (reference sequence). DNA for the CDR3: TGTGCCAGTAGTATTGCCGGCTACCGGCCTTCAAGCTCCTACGAGCAGTACTTC. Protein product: CASSIAGYRPSSSYEQYF.

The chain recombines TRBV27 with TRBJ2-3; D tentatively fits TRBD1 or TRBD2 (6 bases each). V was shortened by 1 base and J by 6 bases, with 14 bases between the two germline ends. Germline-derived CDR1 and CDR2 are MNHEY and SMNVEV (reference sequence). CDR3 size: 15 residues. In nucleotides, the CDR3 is TGTGCCAGCAGTTTATACGGGGGCCCCGCGGATACGCAGTATTTT. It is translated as CASSLYGGPADTQYF.

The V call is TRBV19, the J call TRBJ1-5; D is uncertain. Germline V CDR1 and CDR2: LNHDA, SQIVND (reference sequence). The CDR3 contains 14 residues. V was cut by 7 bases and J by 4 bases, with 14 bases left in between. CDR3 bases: TGTGCCAGTAATAAGCCGGGCTTTAATCAGCCCCAGCATTTT. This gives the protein CASNKPGFNQPQHF.

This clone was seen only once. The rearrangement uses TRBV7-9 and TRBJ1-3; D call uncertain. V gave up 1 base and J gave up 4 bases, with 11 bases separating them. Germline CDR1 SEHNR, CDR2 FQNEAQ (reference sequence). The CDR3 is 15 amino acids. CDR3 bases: TGTGCCAGCAGCTTAGTAGGCTATCACGGAAACACCATATATTTT. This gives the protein CASSLVGYHGNTIYF.

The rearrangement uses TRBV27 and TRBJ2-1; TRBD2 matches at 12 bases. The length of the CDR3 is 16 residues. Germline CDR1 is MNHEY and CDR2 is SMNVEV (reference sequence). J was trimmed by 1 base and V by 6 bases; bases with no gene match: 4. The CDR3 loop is CASRPTSGGSYNEQFF. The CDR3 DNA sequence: TGTGCCAGCAGACCTACTAGCGGGGGGTCCTACAATGAGCAGTTCTTC.

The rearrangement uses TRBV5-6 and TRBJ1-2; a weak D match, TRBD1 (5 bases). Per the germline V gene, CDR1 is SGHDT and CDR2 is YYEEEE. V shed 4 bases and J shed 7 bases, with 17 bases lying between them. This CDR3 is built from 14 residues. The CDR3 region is CASSPVRGSSGYTF. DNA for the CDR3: TGTGCCAGCAGCCCTGTACGGGGGTCTTCTGGCTACACCTTC.

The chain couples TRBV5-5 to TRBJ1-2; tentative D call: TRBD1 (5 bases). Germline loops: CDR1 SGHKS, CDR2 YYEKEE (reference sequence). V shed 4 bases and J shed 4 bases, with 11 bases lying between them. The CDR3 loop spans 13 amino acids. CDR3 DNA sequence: TGTGCCAGCAGCACCCCAGGGATCTATGGCTACACCTTC. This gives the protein CASSTPGIYGYTF.

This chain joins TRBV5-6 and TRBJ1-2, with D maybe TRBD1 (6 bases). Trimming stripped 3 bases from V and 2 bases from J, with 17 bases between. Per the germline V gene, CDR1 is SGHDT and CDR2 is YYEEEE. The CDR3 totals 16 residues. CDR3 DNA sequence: TGTGCCAGCAGCTGGGGGCCCCAGGGCGGGAACTATGGCTACACCTTC. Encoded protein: CASSWGPQGGNYGYTF.

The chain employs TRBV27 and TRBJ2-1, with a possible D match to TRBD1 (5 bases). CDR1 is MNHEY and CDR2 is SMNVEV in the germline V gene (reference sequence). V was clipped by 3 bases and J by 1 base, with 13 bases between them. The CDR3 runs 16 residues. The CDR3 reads CASSFTGFGSYNEQFF. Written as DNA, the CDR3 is TGTGCCAGCAGTTTTACAGGCTTCGGATCCTACAATGAGCAGTTCTTC.

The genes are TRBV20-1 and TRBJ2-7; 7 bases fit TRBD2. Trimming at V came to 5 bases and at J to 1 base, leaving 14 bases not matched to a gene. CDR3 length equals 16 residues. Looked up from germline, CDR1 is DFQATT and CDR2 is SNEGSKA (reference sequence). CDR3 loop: CSARGMGGPLSYEQYF. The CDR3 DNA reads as TGCAGTGCTCGTGGGATGGGAGGGCCATTATCCTACGAGCAGTACTTC.